These 12 T cell receptor beta chains came from one sample sequenced in a study of T-cell memory formation after mild COVID-19. TCRdb passed the 5' RACE reads through MiXCR, listing each CDR3 protein once. The data hold about 240,000 distinct CDR3 sequences, with roughly a tenth observed a single time. Specimen: PBMCs or a T cell subset sorted from them (not recorded which). All receptors come from a young man who had mild COVID-19 (a few samples of this study predate the infection). Cell type and time point are not known.

This clonotype was observed a handful of times. The chain combines TRBV6-5 with TRBJ2-1, with 12 positions matching TRBD2. The germline V gene encodes CDR1 MNHEY and CDR2 SVGAGI. V lost 7 bases, J lost 9 bases, and 7 bases stayed unmatched. The CDR3 length is 14 residues. Written as DNA, the CDR3 is TGTGCCAGCAAAGGACTAGCGGGGACGGGTGAGCAGTTCTTC. Residues: CASKGLAGTGEQFF.

This clonotype was found a few times. The V gene is TRBV4-3, the J gene TRBJ1-2, with D uncertain. This CDR3 is 14 amino acids long. V was clipped by 0 bases and J by 2 bases, with 7 bases between them. Germline CDR1 LGHNA, CDR2 YSLEER. The CDR3 region is CASSQDPRNYGYTF. The DNA of the CDR3 is TGCGCCAGCAGCCAAGACCCCAGGAACTATGGCTACACCTTC.

This chain connects TRBV6-6 to TRBJ1-1; D unclear. V dropped 0 bases and J dropped 5 bases, with 13 bases sitting between them. The germline V gene has CDR1 MNHNY and CDR2 SVGAGI (reference sequence). This CDR3 has 15 residues. For the CDR3, the DNA is TGTGCCAGCAGTTACTCGAAAGGAGGGAGGACTGAAGCTTTCTTT. It specifies CASSYSKGGRTEAFF.

This clonotype was recorded many times. This chain connects TRBV6-1 to TRBJ1-2; D is unresolved. The CDR3 spans 13 residues. V lost 6 bases to trimming and J lost 3 bases, with 11 bases between them. Looked up from germline, CDR1 is MNHNS and CDR2 is SASEGT. This chain's CDR3 is CASSMIQDYGYTF. The CDR3 nucleotides are TGTGCCAGCAGCATGATTCAGGACTATGGCTACACCTTC.

The V and J genes are TRBV6-1 and TRBJ2-7, with TRBD1 as a possible D gene (6 bases). The CDR3 consists of 14 residues. Trimming cost V 11 bases and J 2 bases, with 19 bases left between them. Germline V gene lookup returns CDR1 MNHNS and CDR2 SASEGT. The DNA of the CDR3 is TGTGCCTCCCAGCGTTCAACAGGGACCTACGAGCAGTACTTC. As protein: CASQRSTGTYEQYF.

The table lists this clonotype with many counts. The V call is TRBV29-1, the J call TRBJ2-1; 7 bases agree with TRBD2. The CDR3 covers 15 residues. In germline, CDR1 is SQVTM, CDR2 ANQGSEA. Trimming at V came to 4 bases and at J to 7 bases, leaving 13 bases not matched to a gene. This CDR3 is CSVVNRAGVLNEQFF. CDR3 DNA sequence: TGCAGCGTTGTAAATCGGGCGGGGGTCTTAAATGAGCAGTTCTTC.

This clonotype came up a few times. This chain uses TRBV18 with TRBJ2-7; TRBD1 matches at 8 bases. V lost 3 bases, J lost 6 bases, and 4 bases stayed unmatched. Germline loops: CDR1 KGHSH, CDR2 LQKENI. The CDR3 is 13 amino acids. The DNA for the CDR3 is TGTGCCAGCTCACCGGCTACAGGGGGCGAGCAGTACTTC. Translating gives CASSPATGGEQYF.

The chain recombines TRBV5-1 with TRBJ2-2, with TRBD2 matching 12 bases. Per the germline V gene, CDR1 is SGHRS and CDR2 is YFSETQ. This CDR3 spans 16 amino acids. The junction had 7 bases not matched to a gene; V was cut back by 4 bases and J by 6 bases. In DNA form, the CDR3 reads TGCGCCAGCAGCGGCCCGACTAGCGGGGGATCCGGGGAGCTGTTTTTT. This sequence encodes CASSGPTSGGSGELFF.

The gene calls are TRBV27 and TRBJ2-7; D unresolved. The CDR3 sequence is 13 residues long. V lost 6 bases and J 0 bases, leaving 9 bases between the germline ends. Germline V gene sequence: CDR1 MNHEY, CDR2 SMNVEV (reference sequence). In nucleotides, the CDR3 is TGTGCCAGCAGCCCGCTGAGCTCCTACGAGCAGTACTTC. As protein: CASSPLSSYEQYF.

This clonotype was seen ten or more times. This chain connects TRBV7-8 to TRBJ2-5, with D possibly matching TRBD1 (6 bases). Trimming removed 3 bases from V and 4 bases from J, with 12 bases in between. The germline CDR1 and CDR2 sequences are SGHVS and FQNEAQ. CDR3 length: 14 amino acids. The DNA for the CDR3 is TGTGCCAGCAGCTTTCGTGTACAGGGAGAGACCCAGTACTTC. It yields the protein CASSFRVQGETQYF.

The sample holds many counts of this clonotype. The chain has TRBV4-2 and TRBJ2-2, with D possibly matching TRBD2 (6 bases). This CDR3 is 16 amino acids long. Trimming shortened V by 0 bases and J by 5 bases, and 13 bases separated the two germline ends. Per the germline V gene, CDR1 is LGHNA and CDR2 is YNFKEQ. CDR3 bases: TGTGCCAGCAGCCAAGATTGGGACTCCCTGACCGGGGAGCTGTTTTTT. It specifies CASSQDWDSLTGELFF.

Turning to this clonotype: Since a much larger clone is just one base distant, this may be a read error. The rearrangement joins TRBV5-1 to TRBJ2-3, with 7 bases lining up with TRBD1. Germline CDR1 SGHRS, CDR2 YFSETQ. The CDR3 runs to 14 residues. V dropped 2 bases and J dropped 5; count of bases not matched to a gene: 5. The CDR3 nucleotides are TGCGCCAGCAGCTTTCAGGGGGAAGGAGATACGCAGTATTTT. It yields the protein CASSFQGEGDTQYF. The full variable domain, in which reference TRBV5-1 and TRBJ2-3 provide the parts outside the CDR3, is KAGVTQTPRYLIKTRGQQVTLSCSPISGHRSVSWYQQTPGQGLQFLFEYFSETQRNKGNFPGRFSGRQFSNSRSEMNVSTLELGDSALYLCASSFQGEGDTQYFGPGTRLTVL.